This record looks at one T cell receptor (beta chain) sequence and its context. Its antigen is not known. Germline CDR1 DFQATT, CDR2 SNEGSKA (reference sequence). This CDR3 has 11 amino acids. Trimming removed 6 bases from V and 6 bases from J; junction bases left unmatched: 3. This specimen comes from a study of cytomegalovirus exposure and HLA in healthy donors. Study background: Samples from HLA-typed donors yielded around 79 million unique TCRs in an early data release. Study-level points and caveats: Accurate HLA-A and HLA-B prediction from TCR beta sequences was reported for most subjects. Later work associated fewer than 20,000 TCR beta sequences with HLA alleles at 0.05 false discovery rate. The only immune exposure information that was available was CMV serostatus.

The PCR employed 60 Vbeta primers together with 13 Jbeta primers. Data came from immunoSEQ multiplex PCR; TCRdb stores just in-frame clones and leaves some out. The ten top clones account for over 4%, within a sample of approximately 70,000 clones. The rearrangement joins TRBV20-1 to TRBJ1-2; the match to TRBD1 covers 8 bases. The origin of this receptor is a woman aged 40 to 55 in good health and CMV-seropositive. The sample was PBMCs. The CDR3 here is CSASTGDGYTF. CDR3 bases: TGCAGTGCCTCGACAGGGGATGGCTACACCTTC.